These 9 T cell receptor delta chains originate from one sample sequenced in a study of gamma-delta chains in newborns, infants, children. TCRdb repeated clone calling on the reads with CATT. The repertoire holds around 3,500 delta-chain clones, with 0.25% to 0.35% as singletons. Sequencing was done on a sample of blood. The receptors derive from a child who was a newborn, infant or young child, either healthy, febrile or measles-vaccinated (not recorded which).

This clone was detected only a few times. The protein TCRdb lists belongs to a much larger clone and differs from this DNA's translation at residue 6, which points to a read error; the protein shown is made from the DNA. This chain uses TRDV2 with TRDJ2, with 9 bases identical to TRDD3. TCRdb leaves out the J gene; it was filled in here by matching the DNA to germline. CDR1 is GEAIGNYY and CDR2 is EKD in the germline V gene. V shed 2 bases, J shed 0 bases, and the junction held 3 bases outside the gene matches. The CDR3 contains 16 residues. The CDR3 loop reads CACDIMGDTLTAQLFF. The CDR3 DNA reads TGTGCCTGTGACATAATGGGGGATACTTTGACAGCACAACTCTTCTTT.

The table lists this clone with a few counts. One base away lies a much larger clone, so this may be a sequencing read error. Other DNA sequences within the sample encode an identical CDR3. V is TRDV1 and J is TRDJ2, with TRDD2 identical over 8 bases. Germline V lookup: CDR1 TSWWSYY, CDR2 QGS. The length of the CDR3 is 24 residues. The CDR3 protein is CALGDLPTRAKLTLLEALTAQLFF. The DNA for the CDR3 is TGTGCCCTTGGGGATCTTCCTACGAGGGCTAAGCTCACCCTTTTAGAAGCTTTGACAGCACAACTCTTCTTT.

The table lists this clone with a few counts. The protein TCRdb lists belongs to a much larger clone and differs from this DNA's translation at residue 3, which points to a read error; the protein shown is made from the DNA. Other DNA sequences in the same sample also yield this CDR3. The J gene is TRDJ3, the V gene TRDV2; D is perhaps TRDD3 (6 bases). There are 20 residues in the CDR3. In germline, CDR1 is GEAIGNYY, CDR2 EKD. The CDR3 sequence is CARDRTGGRLSSWDTRQMFF. CDR3 in DNA: TGTGCCCGTGACCGTACCGGGGGACGACTTAGCTCCTGGGACACCCGACAGATGTTTTTC.

With respect to this clone: The TCRdb protein comes from a much larger clone and disagrees with this DNA's translation at residue 6, likely due to a read error; the protein given here is derived from the DNA. The chain is built from TRDV2 and TRDJ3, with 7 bases that match TRDD3. V shed 0 bases, J shed 0 bases, and the junction held 10 bases outside the gene matches. Germline V lookup: CDR1 GEAIGNYY, CDR2 EKD. There are 20 residues in the CDR3. Written as DNA, the CDR3 is TGTGCCTGTGACACCACCTGGGGGGTTTTCAGCTCCTGGGACACCCGACAGATGTTTTTC. This encodes CACDTTWGVFSSWDTRQMFF.

Points on this clone: TCRdb's listed protein matches a much larger clone and diverges from this DNA's translation at residue 10, likely through a read error; the protein shown comes from the DNA. J gene TRDJ2 was identified, but the V gene was not called; TRDD3, as called in the table, went unchecked against the DNA. There are 20 residues in the CDR3. CDR3 sequence reads: CACDATPGTVGFALTAQLFF. In DNA, the CDR3 is TGTGCCTGTGACGCAACTCCCGGTACTGTGGGCTTCGCTTTGACAGCACAACTCTTCTTT.

As for this clone: With a far larger clone one base away, a read error is the likely cause. The same CDR3 can be traced to other DNA sequences in this sample. The chain joins TRDV2 to TRDJ3, with a weak D call TRDD3 (6 bases). Germline loops: CDR1 GEAIGNYY, CDR2 EKD. CDR3 length: 18 residues. This chain's CDR3 is CACDTWGSSSWDTRQMFF. Here the CDR3 DNA reads TGTGCCTGTGACACCTGGGGATCAAGCTCCTGGGACACCCGGCAGATGTTTTTC.

Details on this clone: One base separates it from a far larger clone, so it is likely a read error. V is TRDV2 and J is TRDJ3, with 12 positions matching TRDD3. The V gene's germline CDR1 is GEAIGNYY and CDR2 EKD. With 2 bases clipped from V and 0 bases from J, the junction kept 16 bases outside the gene matches. There are 23 residues in the CDR3. The chain's CDR3 is CACDILDVLGDTKASWDTRQMFF. CDR3 sequence (DNA): TGTGCCTGTGACATCCTTGATGTACTGGGGGATACTAAGGCCTCCTGGGACACCCGACAGATGTTTTTC.

This clone was recorded a few times. TCRdb pairs this DNA with a much larger clone's protein that differs at residue 5, likely a read error; the protein shown was translated from the DNA. The V gene is TRDV2, the J gene TRDJ2; TRDD3 agrees at 9 bases. V shed 3 bases, J shed 0 bases, and the junction held 4 bases outside the gene matches. Per the germline V gene, CDR1 is GEAIGNYY and CDR2 is EKD. This CDR3 is 16 amino acids long. Written as DNA, the CDR3 is TGTGCCTGTGACGCACTGGGGGAAGCTTTGACAGCACAACTCTTCTTT. The encoded protein is CACDALGEALTAQLFF.

This clone was seen only a few times. The protein given by TCRdb reflects a much larger clone and differs at residue 8 from this DNA's translation, likely from a read error; the protein shown is the DNA's translation. The gene calls are TRDV2 and TRDJ2; a possible D gene is TRDD3 (6 bases). The CDR3 runs 16 residues. The V end lost 0 bases, the J end lost 0 bases, and 10 bases lay between the germline ends. CDR1 GEAIGNYY and CDR2 EKD come from the germline V gene. The CDR3 protein is CACDTGGHALTAQLFF. The CDR3 coding sequence is TGTGCCTGTGACACCGGGGGACACGCTTTGACAGCACAACTCTTCTTT.